This is a list of T cell receptor beta chains from one sample in a study of T-cell memory formation after mild COVID-19. TCRdb analysed the 5' RACE reads with MiXCR anew, one entry per CDR3 protein. The repertoire includes some 440,000 distinct CDR3 sequences, about 23% of them detected once, and roughly an eighth sits in the top ten. The sample consisted of PBMCs or a T cell subset sorted from them (not recorded which). The receptor set was obtained from an adult woman who had mild COVID-19 (a few samples of this study predate the infection). Cell type and time point are not known. CDR3s include the opening cysteine and the closing phenylalanine or tryptophan. Fields, in order: J gene, clone size, V gene, D gene, CDR3 DNA, CDR3 protein. A D gene is named only where the DNA matches it firmly. Clone size is given for some rows only: seen once, a few or many times, or a class if the clone is expanded.

TRBJ2-3 few TRBV5-5 . TGTGCCAGCCTGGGGCTAGAAGATACGCAGTATTTT CASLGLEDTQYF
TRBJ2-2 . TRBV30 TRBD2 TGTGCCTGGAGCCCTAGCGGGATACCGGGGGAGCTGTTTTTT CAWSPSGIPGELFF
TRBJ2-1 few TRBV12-3/TRBV12-4 TRBD2 TGTGCCAGCACCCCTATGGCGGGAGGGCTCCGCAATGAGCAGTTCTTC CASTPMAGGLRNEQFF
TRBJ2-1 few TRBV7-2 . TGTGCCAGCAGCCCTCGACTGGGAGGGCAGTTCTTC CASSPRLGGQFF
TRBJ2-2 . TRBV7-2 . TGTGCCAGCAGCCAGACAGTGGGCTTAGGGCGGGACACCGGGGAGCTGTTTTTT CASSQTVGLGRDTGELFF
TRBJ1-1 . TRBV5-1 . TGCGCCAGCAGCTTGCCGAGAATGGAAGAAGCTTTCTTT CASSLPRMEEAFF
TRBJ1-5 . TRBV30 . TGTGCCTGGAGTGCGGGGCGCCATCAGCCCCAGCATTTT CAWSAGRHQPQHF
TRBJ2-7 . TRBV20-1 . TGCAGTGCTGGAACCTACGAGCAGTACTTC CSAGTYEQYF
TRBJ2-5 . TRBV5-5 TRBD1 TGTGCCAGCAGCATGGACAGGGCCCGGGGTGATGGGACCCAGTACTTC CASSMDRARGDGTQYF
TRBJ2-7 many TRBV5-1 TRBD2 TGCGCCAGCAGCTTGCTTCTAGCGGCCGATAGGAACGAGCAGTACTTC CASSLLLAADRNEQYF
TRBJ2-3 . TRBV12-3/TRBV12-4 TRBD2 TGTGCCAGCAAAATAGCGGGAGGTACAGATACGCAGTATTTT CASKIAGGTDTQYF